This T cell receptor beta chain came from a study of identical twins. TCRdb analysed the 5' RACE reads with MiXCR anew, one entry per CDR3 protein. The table records about 240,000 distinct CDR3 sequences, 12% of them present only once. The CDR3 contains 14 residues. CDR1 is MNHEY, CDR2 SMNVEV, per germline (reference sequence). Trimming removed 3 bases at V and 4 bases at J, with 11 bases between. A further study also used this sample, focusing on yellow fever vaccine responses in identical twins.

The sample was memory (CD45RO+) T cells sorted from blood. The gene calls are TRBV27 and TRBJ2-3; D is possibly TRBD2 (6 bases). This clonotype originated in a woman between 18 and 30 years old in good health. CDR3 bases: TGTGCCAGCAGTTTGTACTCGGGAGCAGATACGCAGTATTTT. Translated: CASSLYSGADTQYF.